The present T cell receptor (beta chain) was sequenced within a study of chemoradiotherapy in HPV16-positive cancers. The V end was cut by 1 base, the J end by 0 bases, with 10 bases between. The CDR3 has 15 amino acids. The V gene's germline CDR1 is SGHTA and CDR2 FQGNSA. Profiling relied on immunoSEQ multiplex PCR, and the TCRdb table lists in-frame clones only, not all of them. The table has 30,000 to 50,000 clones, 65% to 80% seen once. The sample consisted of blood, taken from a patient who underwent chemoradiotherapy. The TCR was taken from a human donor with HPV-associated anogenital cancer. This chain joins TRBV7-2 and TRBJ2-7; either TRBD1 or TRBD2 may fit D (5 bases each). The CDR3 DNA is TGTGCCAGCAGCTTAGAATGGGACGTCTCCTACGAGCAGTACTTC. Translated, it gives CASSLEWDVSYEQYF. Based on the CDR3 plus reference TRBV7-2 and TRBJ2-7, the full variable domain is GAGVSQSPSNKVTEKGKDVELRCDPISGHTALYWYRQSLGQGLEFLIYFQGNSAPDKSGLPSDRFSAERTGGSVSTLTIQRTQQEDSAVYLCASSLEWDVSYEQYFGPGTRLTVT.